The present T cell receptor beta chain was sequenced within a study of OX40 agonist ivuxolimab in advanced cancers. General study points: The study observed clonal expansion of CD4+ and CD8+ blood T cells by week 6 at 0.1 to 3.0 mg/kg.

Produced via immunoSEQ multiplex PCR; TCRdb's table is partial and in-frame only. Of 15,000 to 20,000 clones in the sample, 72% were seen once. The germline V gene has CDR1 MGHDK and CDR2 SYGVNS. The CDR3 has 8 residues. Of note for this clone: As yet, its antigen is unknown. A junction end diverges from the germline sequence, so it may reflect a read error.

The chain recombines TRBV25-1 with TRBJ2-7; D unclear. The sequenced sample was CD4+ or CD8+ T cells sorted from blood, obtained in a trial of the OX40 agonist ivuxolimab. The clonotype was recovered from an adult with an advanced solid tumor such as melanoma, head and neck, liver or kidney cancer. CDR3: CASPSKNF. The CDR3 DNA reads as TGTGCCAGCCCATCGAAGAACTTC.